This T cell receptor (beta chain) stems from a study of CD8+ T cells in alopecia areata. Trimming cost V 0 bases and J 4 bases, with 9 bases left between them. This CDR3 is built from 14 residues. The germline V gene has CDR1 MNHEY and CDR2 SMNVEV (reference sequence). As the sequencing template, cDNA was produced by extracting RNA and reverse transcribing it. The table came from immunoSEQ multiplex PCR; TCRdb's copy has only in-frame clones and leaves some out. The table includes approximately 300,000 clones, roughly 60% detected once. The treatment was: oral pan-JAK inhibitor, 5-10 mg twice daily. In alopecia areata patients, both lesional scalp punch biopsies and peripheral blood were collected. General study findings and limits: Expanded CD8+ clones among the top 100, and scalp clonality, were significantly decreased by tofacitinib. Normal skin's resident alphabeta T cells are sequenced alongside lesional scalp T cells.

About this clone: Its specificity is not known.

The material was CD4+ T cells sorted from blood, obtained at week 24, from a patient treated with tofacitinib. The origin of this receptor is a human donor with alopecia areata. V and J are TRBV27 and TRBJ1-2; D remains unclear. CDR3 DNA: TGTGCCAGCAGTTTATCGTTTGGCCTCTATGGCTACACCTTC. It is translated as CASSLSFGLYGYTF.